This note documents a single T cell receptor beta chain sequence. The target antigen is unknown. Mismatch with germline at one junction end may stem from a read error. This specimen comes from a study of regulatory T cells in long-lasting Graves disease. Specified time point: persistent/refractory GD, antithyroid drugs over 5 years with positive TRAb. PBMC-derived RNA was used for the TCR library. Germline V CDR1 and CDR2: KGHDR, SFDVKD. This CDR3 spans 15 amino acids. Study-wide results and caveats: There was favoring of TRBV28, TRBJ1-2 and TRBJ2-5 in persistent disease. The persistent group shared about 2,700 public clonotypes, more than the approximately 890 shared by new patients.

Assembly of TCR beta libraries relied on iRepertoire HTBI primers together with Arm-PCR of CDR3 regions. TCRdb used MiXCR to reprocess the multiplex PCR reads, holding one entry per CDR3 protein. The sample lists approximately 400,000 distinct CDR3 sequences; 23% were seen once. This sample comprised peripheral blood mononuclear cells (PBMCs), obtained when the disease was refractory, from a patient treated with antithyroid drugs. This clonotype originated in a female donor with Graves disease. V and J are TRBV24-1 and TRBJ2-5, with TRBD1 matching over 9 bases. This chain's CDR3 is CVTSRGTGSQETQYF. DNA for the CDR3: TGTGTCACCAGTCGAGGGACAGGGAGCCAAGAGACCCAGTACTTC.